The 9 T cell receptor beta chains in this list originate from one sample, sequenced in a study of TET2 disruption in CD19-targeted CAR T cells (dated by TCRdb to the late 2010s). The library was made by the immunoSEQ multiplex PCR assay. TCRdb provides this immuneACCESS table in a form limited to in-frame rearrangements. Some clones are lacking; in checked studies, under half of them reflect an unresolved V gene, and why the rest are absent is not known. The sample table includes under 30,000 clones. The ten largest clones capture 1.9% of the sample. Their target antigens are unknown. The sample's treatment or condition, from its label and the paper: autologous CTL019 cells: CD19 CAR with 4-1BB and CD3 zeta domains. The sample consisted of CD8- CAR+ T cells sorted from cultured blood T cells, taken for CD19 CAR T cell therapy. The sample's cell subset or site, from its label and the paper: CD8-negative CAR-positive T cells from the infusion product. These receptors originate from a man aged 65 to 85 with chronic lymphocytic leukemia.

The CDR3 bases that were read are TGCAGTGCTAAGAGGGGGACAGGGGCCGAG. Its translation is CSAKRGTGAE. The entire CDR3 protein reads CSAKRGTGAEQYF. V usage is TRBV20-1 and J usage is TRBJ2-7; 10 nucleotides align to TRBD1. From the germline J gene comes the end of the CDR3, since the read stops 3 residues before it. Germline V gene lookup returns CDR1 DFQATT and CDR2 SNEGSKA (reference sequence). Trimming took 4 bases from V and 6 from J; bases not matched to a gene: 6. The CDR3 is 13 amino acids.

Points on this clone: The read falls 3 residues short of the CDR3 end, and the missing part is taken from the germline J gene. The J gene is TRBJ2-5, the V gene TRBV5-1, with 9 nucleotides matching TRBD2. Germline assignment: CDR1 SGHRS and CDR2 YFSETQ. There are 14 residues in the CDR3. Unmatched junction bases numbered 10, after V lost 10 bases and J lost 3 bases. The covered CDR3 bases are TGCGCCTCGGCGACTAGCGGTCATGAAGAGACC. Its translation is CASATSGHEET. The full CDR3 protein reads CASATSGHEETQYF.

About this clone: The CDR3 goes on 3 residues after the read ends, and that part is filled in from the germline J gene. The V gene is TRBV5-4, the J gene TRBJ1-1; D perhaps matches TRBD1 (6 bases). Germline V gives CDR1 SGHNT, CDR2 YYREEE (reference sequence). V was pared by 7 bases and J by 3 bases, with 16 bases between. The CDR3 covers 14 residues. The DNA read from the CDR3 is TGTGCCAGCTACTTCAGGGGAAGAGACACTGAA. This sequence encodes CASYFRGRDTE. The entire CDR3 is CASYFRGRDTEAFF.

Note on this clone: The read ends 3 residues before the CDR3 terminus; that terminus is restored from the germline J gene. The sample holds other DNA sequences that translate to the same CDR3. The chain recombines TRBV5-4 with TRBJ1-1; 8 positions agree with TRBD1. The V gene's germline CDR1 is SGHNT and CDR2 YYREEE (reference sequence). Unmatched junction bases numbered 4, after V lost 1 base and J lost 5 bases. The CDR3 sequence is 14 residues long. The CDR3 bases that were read are TGTGCCAGCAGCTTGCAGGGGGCAAGGACTGAA. Its translation is CASSLQGARTE. From start to end, the CDR3 is CASSLQGARTEAFF.

Regarding this clone: The read gets to within 3 residues of the CDR3 end, and the germline J gene fills in the rest. The rearrangement links TRBV7-2 to TRBJ1-5, with a tentative D call TRBD1 (5 bases). Trimming cost V 5 bases and J 0 bases, with 11 bases left between them. The CDR3 is 15 amino acids. Germline CDR1 reads SGHTA; CDR2 reads FQGNSA. The CDR3 spells CASSPRGGSNQPQHF. The sequenced CDR3 bases are TGTGCCAGCAGCCCCCGGGGGGGTAGCAATCAGCCC.

About this clone itself: The CDR3 is cut off 3 residues early in the read; its end comes from the germline J gene. The rearrangement links TRBV19 to TRBJ2-2, with D perhaps TRBD1 (5 bases). Trimming took off 1 base at V and 6 bases at J, with 9 bases between the two ends. There are 14 residues in the CDR3. Germline-derived CDR1 and CDR2 are LNHDA and SQIVND (reference sequence). CDR3 bases read: TGTGCCAGTAGTATAGGCCAGGGCGCCGGGGAG. It encodes CASSIGQGAGE. The full CDR3 protein reads CASSIGQGAGELFF.

In regard to this clone: The missing CDR3 end, 3 residues past where the read stops, is filled in from the germline J gene. The chain joins TRBV20-1 to TRBJ2-3, with 10 bases identical to TRBD2. Germline V gene sequence: CDR1 DFQATT, CDR2 SNEGSKA (reference sequence). The CDR3 extends over 15 amino acids. CDR3 loop: CSARGAGGPQETQYF. The part of the CDR3 DNA that was read is TGCAGTGCTAGAGGAGCGGGGGGGCCTCAAGAGACG.

A note on this clone: The read halts 3 residues ahead of the CDR3 end, with the missing end drawn from the germline J gene. The chain recombines TRBV3-1 (or the pseudogene TRBV3-2) with TRBJ2-7; TRBD1 agrees at 8 bases. Trimming at V came to 1 base and at J to 4 bases, leaving 6 bases not matched to a gene. The germline V gene has CDR1 LGHDT and CDR2 YNNKEL (reference sequence). There are 15 residues in the CDR3. The DNA read from the CDR3 is TGTGCCAGCAGCCAAGTGGGGACAGGCCCATACGAG. Translation: CASSQVGTGPYE. The CDR3, in full, reads CASSQVGTGPYEQYF.

Concerning this clone: The CDR3 goes on 3 residues after the read ends, and that part is filled in from the germline J gene. V and J are TRBV4-1 and TRBJ1-3, with 11 bases identical to TRBD1. V lost 4 bases and J lost 4; bases outside the gene matches: 3. In germline, CDR1 is MGHRA, CDR2 YSYEKL. The CDR3 contains 15 residues. The CDR3 region is CASSRGQGAGNTIYF. CDR3 bases read: TGCGCCAGCAGCCGCGGACAGGGGGCAGGAAACACC.